The text below deals with one T cell receptor beta chain. Profiled with immunoSEQ multiplex PCR; TCRdb holds only in-frame clones, not every one. The sample has about 350,000 clones; about 91% are singletons. These data originate in a study of Ad26.COV2.S vaccination and SARS-CoV-2 variants. Trimming shortened V by 1 base and J by 2 bases, and 10 bases separated the two germline ends. The CDR3 totals 15 residues. CDR1 and CDR2 from the germline V gene are MNHNS and SASEGT. This chain uses TRBV6-1 with TRBJ2-3; possibly TRBD1 for D (5 bases). This clonotype was sampled from a human donor who had recovered from COVID-19. The input for sequencing was peripheral blood, taken after recovery from COVID-19. This chain's CDR3 is CASSEGQTFTDTQYF. The CDR3 DNA is TGTGCCAGCAGTGAAGGACAGACCTTCACAGATACGCAGTATTTT.